The 2 T cell receptor beta chains below all came from one sample that was sequenced in a study of sequential checkpoint blockade in melanoma. Treatment specified: randomized to nivolumab then ipilimumab (arm A) or the reverse (arm B). Libraries were prepared by immunoSEQ multiplex PCR; TCRdb keeps only in-frame clonotypes and omits some of them. The profile shows 2,500 or so clones, about 23% of them singletons. Specimen: tumor tissue (inferred from file names), collected from a patient given nivolumab and ipilimumab in sequence. These receptors were collected from a human donor with melanoma.

The chain recombines TRBV18 with TRBJ1-1; 9 nucleotides line up with TRBD1. V gave up 3 bases and J gave up 11 bases; unmatched junction bases: 7. Looked up from germline, CDR1 is KGHSH and CDR2 is LQKENI. The CDR3 has 13 residues. The CDR3 sequence: CASSPTQGAEAFF. CDR3 DNA sequence: TGTGCCAGCTCACCGACACAGGGGGCGGAGGCTTTCTTT.

In its sample, this clone was seen many times. The chain combines TRBV11-3 with TRBJ1-2, with D perhaps matching TRBD1 (6 bases). CDR1 and CDR2 (germline): SGHNT, YENEEA. Between the trimmed V and J ends, which lost 5 bases and 7 bases, there was a span of 20 bases. There are 15 residues in the CDR3. Written as DNA, the CDR3 is TGTGCCAGCAGCGCCCAGCTAGGGGGGGCTGGTGGCTACACCTTC. This codes for CASSAQLGGAGGYTF. The full variable domain, its missing parts supplied by reference TRBV11-3 and TRBJ1-2, is EAGVVQSPRYKIIEKKQPVAFWCNPISGHNTLYWYLQNLGQGPELLIRYENEEAVDDSQLPKDRFSAERLKGVDSTLKIQPAELGDSAVYLCASSAQLGGAGGYTFGSGTRLTVV.